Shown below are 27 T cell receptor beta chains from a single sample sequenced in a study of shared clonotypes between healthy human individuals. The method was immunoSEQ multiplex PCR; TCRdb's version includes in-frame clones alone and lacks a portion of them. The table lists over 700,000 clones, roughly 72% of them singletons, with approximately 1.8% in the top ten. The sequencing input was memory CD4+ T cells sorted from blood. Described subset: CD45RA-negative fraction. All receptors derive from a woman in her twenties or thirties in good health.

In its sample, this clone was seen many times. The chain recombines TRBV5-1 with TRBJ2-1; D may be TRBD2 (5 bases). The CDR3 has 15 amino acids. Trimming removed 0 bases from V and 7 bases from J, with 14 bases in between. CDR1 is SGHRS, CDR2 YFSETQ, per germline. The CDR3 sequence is CASSLAGGRSNEQFF. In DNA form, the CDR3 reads TGCGCCAGCAGCTTGGCCGGAGGACGGAGTAATGAGCAGTTCTTC.

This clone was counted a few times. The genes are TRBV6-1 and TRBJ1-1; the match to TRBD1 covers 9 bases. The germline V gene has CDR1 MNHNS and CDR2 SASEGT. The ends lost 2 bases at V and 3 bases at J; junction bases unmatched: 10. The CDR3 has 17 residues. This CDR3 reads CASSELTGGRWDTEAFF. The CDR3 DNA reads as TGTGCCAGCAGTGAATTAACAGGGGGCCGATGGGACACTGAAGCTTTCTTT.

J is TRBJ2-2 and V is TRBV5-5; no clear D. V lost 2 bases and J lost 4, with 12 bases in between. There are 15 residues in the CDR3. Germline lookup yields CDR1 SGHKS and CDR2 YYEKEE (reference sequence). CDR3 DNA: TGTGCCAGCAGCTTTCCTAGTTTAACCACCGGGGAGCTGTTTTTT. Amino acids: CASSFPSLTTGELFF.

This chain's CDR3 is CAGPLLGTIYF. In DNA, the CDR3 is TGTGCCGGCCCACTCCTCGGCACCATATATTTT. V is TRBV6-1 and J is TRBJ1-3; D ambiguous. Germline assignment: CDR1 MNHNS and CDR2 SASEGT. The CDR3 loop spans 11 amino acids. V was cut by 11 bases and J by 9 bases, with 14 bases left in between.

The CDR3 is CASSSGTFGANVLTF. The CDR3 DNA is TGCGCCAGCAGTTCAGGGACTTTTGGGGCCAACGTCCTGACTTTC. The gene calls are TRBV10-1 and TRBJ2-6; D is possibly TRBD2 (6 bases). Looked up from germline, CDR1 is WNHNN and CDR2 is SYGVQD (reference sequence). The V and J ends lost 5 bases and 3 bases respectively, with 11 bases between them. The CDR3 length is 15 residues.

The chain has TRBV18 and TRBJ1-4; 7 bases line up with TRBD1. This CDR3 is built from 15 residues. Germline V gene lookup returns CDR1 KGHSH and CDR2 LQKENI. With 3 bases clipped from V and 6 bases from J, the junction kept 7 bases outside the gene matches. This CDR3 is CASSPNRGSDEKLFF. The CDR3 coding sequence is TGTGCCAGCTCACCCAACAGGGGATCTGATGAAAAACTGTTTTTT.

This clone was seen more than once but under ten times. The CDR3 is CASSQDRSYNEQFF. The CDR3, as DNA: TGCGCCAGCAGCCAAGATCGATCTTACAATGAGCAGTTCTTC. The rearrangement joins TRBV4-3 to TRBJ2-1, with D hard to call. Germline lookup yields CDR1 LGHNA and CDR2 YSLEER. This CDR3 spans 14 amino acids. V lost 0 bases and J lost 4, with 7 bases in between.

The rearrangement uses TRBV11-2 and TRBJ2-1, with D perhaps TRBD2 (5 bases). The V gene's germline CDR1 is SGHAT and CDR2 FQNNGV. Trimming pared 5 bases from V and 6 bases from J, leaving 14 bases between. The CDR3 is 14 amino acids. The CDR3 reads CASSLWTRSNEQFF. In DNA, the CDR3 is TGTGCCAGCAGCCTATGGACTCGAAGCAATGAGCAGTTCTTC.

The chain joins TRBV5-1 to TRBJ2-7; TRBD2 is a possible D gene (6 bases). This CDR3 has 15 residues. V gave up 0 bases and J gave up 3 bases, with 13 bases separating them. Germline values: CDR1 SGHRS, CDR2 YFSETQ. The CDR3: CASSLDSGSFYEQYF. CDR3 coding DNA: TGCGCCAGCAGCTTGGATAGCGGATCCTTCTACGAGCAGTACTTC.

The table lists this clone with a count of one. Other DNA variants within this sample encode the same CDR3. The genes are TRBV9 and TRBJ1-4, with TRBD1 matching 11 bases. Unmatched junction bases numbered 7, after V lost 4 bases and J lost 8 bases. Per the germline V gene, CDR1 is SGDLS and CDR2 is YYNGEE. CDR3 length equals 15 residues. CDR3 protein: CASSPGTGGGEKLFF. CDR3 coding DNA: TGTGCCAGCAGCCCTGGGACAGGGGGAGGGGAAAAACTGTTTTTT.

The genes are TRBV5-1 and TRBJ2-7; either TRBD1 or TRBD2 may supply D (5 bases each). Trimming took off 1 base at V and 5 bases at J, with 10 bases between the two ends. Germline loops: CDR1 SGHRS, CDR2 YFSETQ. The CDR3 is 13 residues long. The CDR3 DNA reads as TGCGCCAGCAGCTTGTACGGGACCGACGAGCAGTACTTC. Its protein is CASSLYGTDEQYF.

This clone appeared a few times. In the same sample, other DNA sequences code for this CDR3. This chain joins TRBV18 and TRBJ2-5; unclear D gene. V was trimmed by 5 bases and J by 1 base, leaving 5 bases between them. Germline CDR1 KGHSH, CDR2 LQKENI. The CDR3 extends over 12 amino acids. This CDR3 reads CASSRAQETQYF. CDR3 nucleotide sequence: TGTGCCAGCTCAAGGGCCCAAGAGACCCAGTACTTC.

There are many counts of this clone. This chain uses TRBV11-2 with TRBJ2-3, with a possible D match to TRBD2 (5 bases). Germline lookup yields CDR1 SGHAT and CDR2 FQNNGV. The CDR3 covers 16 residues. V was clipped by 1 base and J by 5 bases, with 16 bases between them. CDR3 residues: CASSLVGGPTKDTQYF. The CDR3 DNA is TGTGCCAGCAGCTTAGTTGGAGGTCCGACCAAAGATACGCAGTATTTT.

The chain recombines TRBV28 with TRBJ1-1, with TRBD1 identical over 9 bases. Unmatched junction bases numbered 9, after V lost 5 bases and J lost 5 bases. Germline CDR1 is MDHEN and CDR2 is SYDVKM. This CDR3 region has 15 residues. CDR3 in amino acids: CASSVPGTGLTEAFF. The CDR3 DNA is TGTGCCAGCAGTGTACCCGGGACAGGGTTAACTGAAGCTTTCTTT.

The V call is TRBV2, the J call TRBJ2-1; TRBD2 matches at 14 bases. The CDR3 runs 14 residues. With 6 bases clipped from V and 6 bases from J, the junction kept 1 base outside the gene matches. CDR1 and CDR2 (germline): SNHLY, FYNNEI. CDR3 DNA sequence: TGTGCCAGCAGGGGGACTAGCGGGAGCAATGAGCAGTTCTTC. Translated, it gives CASRGTSGSNEQFF.

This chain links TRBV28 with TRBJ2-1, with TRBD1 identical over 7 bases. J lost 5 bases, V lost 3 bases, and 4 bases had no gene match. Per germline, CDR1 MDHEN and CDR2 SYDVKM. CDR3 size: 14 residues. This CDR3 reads CASSLRQGDNEQFF. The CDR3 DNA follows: TGTGCCAGCAGTTTGAGACAGGGTGACAATGAGCAGTTCTTC. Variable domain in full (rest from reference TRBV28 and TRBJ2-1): DVKVTQSSRYLVKRTGEKVFLECVQDMDHENMFWYRQDPGLGLRLIYFSYDVKMKEKGDIPEGYSVSREKKERFSLILESASTNQTSMYLCASSLRQGDNEQFFGPGTRLTVL.

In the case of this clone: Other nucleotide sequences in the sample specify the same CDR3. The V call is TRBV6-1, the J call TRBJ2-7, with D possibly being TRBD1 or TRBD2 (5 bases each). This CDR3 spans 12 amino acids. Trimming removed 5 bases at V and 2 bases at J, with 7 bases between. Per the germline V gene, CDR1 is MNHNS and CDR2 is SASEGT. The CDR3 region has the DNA TGTGCCAGCAGTAGGGGACCCTACGAGCAGTACTTC. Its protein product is CASSRGPYEQYF.

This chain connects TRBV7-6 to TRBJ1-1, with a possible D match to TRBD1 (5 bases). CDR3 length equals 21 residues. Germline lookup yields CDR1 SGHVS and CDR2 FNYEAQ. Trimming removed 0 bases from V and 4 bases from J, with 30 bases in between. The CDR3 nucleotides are TGTGCCAGCAGCTTAGCTTGGGGTCCGTATAAGAAAGACGGAAGGGGCACTGAAGCTTTCTTT. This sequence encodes CASSLAWGPYKKDGRGTEAFF.

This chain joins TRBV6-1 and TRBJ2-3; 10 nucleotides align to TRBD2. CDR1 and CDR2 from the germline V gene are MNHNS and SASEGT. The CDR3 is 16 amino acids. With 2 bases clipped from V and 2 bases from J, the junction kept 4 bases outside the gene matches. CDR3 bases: TGTGCCAGCAGTGAACTAGCGGGAGAGGTCACAGATACGCAGTATTTT. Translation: CASSELAGEVTDTQYF.

The CDR3 reads CASSPSIQGAQPQHF. As DNA, the CDR3 is TGTGCCAGCAGTCCCTCTATACAGGGGGCTCAGCCCCAGCATTTT. The V gene is TRBV6-5, the J gene TRBJ1-5, with 9 nucleotides matching TRBD1. V dropped 5 bases and J dropped 6; count of bases not matched to a gene: 8. The CDR3 loop spans 15 amino acids. The germline V gene has CDR1 MNHEY and CDR2 SVGAGI.

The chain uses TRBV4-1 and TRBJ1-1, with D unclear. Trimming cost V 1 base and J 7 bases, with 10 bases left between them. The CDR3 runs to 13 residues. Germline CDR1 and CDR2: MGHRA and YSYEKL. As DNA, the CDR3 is TGCGCCAGCAGCCAAGTAGGCCCAGATGAAGCTTTCTTT. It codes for CASSQVGPDEAFF.

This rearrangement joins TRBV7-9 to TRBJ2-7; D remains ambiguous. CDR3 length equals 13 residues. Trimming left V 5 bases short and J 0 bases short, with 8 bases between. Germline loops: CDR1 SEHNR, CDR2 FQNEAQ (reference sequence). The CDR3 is CASSVESSYEQYF. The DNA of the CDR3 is TGTGCCAGCAGCGTCGAAAGCTCCTACGAGCAGTACTTC.

The CDR3 loop reads CAIRETSGSSYEQYF. Written as DNA, the CDR3 is TGTGCCATCAGGGAGACTAGCGGAAGCTCCTACGAGCAGTACTTC. V usage is TRBV10-3 and J usage is TRBJ2-7, with TRBD2 identical over 9 bases. CDR1 is ENHRY, CDR2 SYGVKD, per germline. The CDR3 is 15 amino acids. V dropped 6 bases and J dropped 0; count of bases not matched to a gene: 6.

DNA of the CDR3: TGTGCCAGCAGCTTAGATGGGATAGAGACCCAGTACTTC. Protein product: CASSLDGIETQYF. The chain is built from TRBV11-3 and TRBJ2-5; D ambiguous. V lost 0 bases and J 4 bases, leaving 6 bases between the germline ends. CDR1 is SGHNT, CDR2 YENEEA, per germline. This CDR3 has 13 residues.

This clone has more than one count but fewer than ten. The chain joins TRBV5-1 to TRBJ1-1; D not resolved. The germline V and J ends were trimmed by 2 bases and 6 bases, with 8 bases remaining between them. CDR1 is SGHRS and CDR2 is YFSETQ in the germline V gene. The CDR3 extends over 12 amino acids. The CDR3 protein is CASSFDLAEAFF. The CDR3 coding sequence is TGCGCCAGCAGCTTTGATCTTGCTGAAGCTTTCTTT.

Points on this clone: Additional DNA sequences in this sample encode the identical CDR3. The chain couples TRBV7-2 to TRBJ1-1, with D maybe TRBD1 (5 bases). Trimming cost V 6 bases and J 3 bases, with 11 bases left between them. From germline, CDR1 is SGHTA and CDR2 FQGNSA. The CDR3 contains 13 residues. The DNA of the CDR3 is TGTGCCAGCAGGCGACAGAGGGACACTGAAGCTTTCTTT. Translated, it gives CASRRQRDTEAFF.

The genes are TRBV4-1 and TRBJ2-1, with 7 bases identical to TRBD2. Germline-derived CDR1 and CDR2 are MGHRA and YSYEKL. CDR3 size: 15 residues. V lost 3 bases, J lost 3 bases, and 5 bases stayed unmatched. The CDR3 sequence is CASSHSSGNYNEQFF. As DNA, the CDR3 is TGCGCCAGCAGCCATAGCAGCGGGAACTACAATGAGCAGTTCTTC.